This T cell receptor beta chain was recovered during a study of shared clonotypes between healthy human individuals. V gave up 4 bases and J gave up 5 bases, with 21 bases separating them. The germline V gene encodes CDR1 SGHRS and CDR2 YFSETQ. The CDR3 runs to 16 residues. Samples underwent the assay at deep level. Clones were read by immunoSEQ multiplex PCR, and TCRdb kept only the in-frame ones, dropping some. This table holds 800,000 to 1,200,000 clones, around 78% found once. The sequenced material came from memory CD4+ T cells from PBMCs. Described subset: CD45RA-negative fraction. The receptor comes from a man aged 18 to 30 in good health. Some clones in this sample may be carry-over from other donors' samples. V and J are TRBV5-1 and TRBJ2-5, with a possible D match to TRBD1 (6 bases). The CDR3 sequence is CASSVGPTGKGETQYF. The DNA for the CDR3 is TGCGCCAGCAGCGTGGGGCCAACAGGGAAAGGGGAGACCCAGTACTTC.